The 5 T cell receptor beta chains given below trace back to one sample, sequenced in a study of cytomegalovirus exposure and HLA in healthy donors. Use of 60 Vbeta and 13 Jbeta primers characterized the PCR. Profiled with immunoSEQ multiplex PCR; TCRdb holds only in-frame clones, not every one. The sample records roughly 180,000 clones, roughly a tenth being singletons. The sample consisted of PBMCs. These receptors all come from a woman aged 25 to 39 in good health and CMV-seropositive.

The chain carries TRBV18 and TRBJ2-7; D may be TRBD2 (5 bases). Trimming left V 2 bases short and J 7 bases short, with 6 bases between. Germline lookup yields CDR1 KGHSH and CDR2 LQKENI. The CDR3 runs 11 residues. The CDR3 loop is CASSPGEEQYF. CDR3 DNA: TGTGCCAGCTCACCAGGGGAGGAGCAGTACTTC.

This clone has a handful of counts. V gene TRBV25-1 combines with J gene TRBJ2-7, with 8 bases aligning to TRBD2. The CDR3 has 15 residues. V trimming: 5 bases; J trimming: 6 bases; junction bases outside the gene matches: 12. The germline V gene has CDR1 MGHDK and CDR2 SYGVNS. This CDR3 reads CASSPAGGSPPEQYF. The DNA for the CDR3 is TGTGCCAGCAGTCCCGCGGGGGGCTCACCCCCCGAGCAGTACTTC.

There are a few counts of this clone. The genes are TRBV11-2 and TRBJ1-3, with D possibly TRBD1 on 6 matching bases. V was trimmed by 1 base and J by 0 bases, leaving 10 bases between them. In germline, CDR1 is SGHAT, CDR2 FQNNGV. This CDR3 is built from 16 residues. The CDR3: CASSLATGLSGNTIYF. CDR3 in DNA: TGTGCCAGCAGCTTAGCGACAGGCCTCTCTGGAAACACCATATATTTT.

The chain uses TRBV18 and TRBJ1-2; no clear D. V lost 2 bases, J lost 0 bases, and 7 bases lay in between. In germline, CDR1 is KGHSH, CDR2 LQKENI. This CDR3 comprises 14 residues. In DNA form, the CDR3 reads TGTGCCAGCTCACCAGGGCCCACTAACTATGGCTACACCTTC. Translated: CASSPGPTNYGYTF.

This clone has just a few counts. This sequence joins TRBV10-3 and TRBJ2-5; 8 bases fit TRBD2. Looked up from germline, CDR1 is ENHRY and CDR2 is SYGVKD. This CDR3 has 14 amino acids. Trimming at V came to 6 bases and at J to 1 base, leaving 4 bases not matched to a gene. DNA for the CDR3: TGTGCCATCAGGGCTAGCGGGCCCCAAGAGACCCAGTACTTC. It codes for CAIRASGPQETQYF.